Sequencing of this T cell receptor (beta chain) was carried out in a study of blood T cell repertoires in COVID-19 (TCRdb year 2020). For context, the study as a whole: The collaborator samples originated in the United States, Italy and Spain and spanned the acute and convalescent phases of COVID-19. The repertoires were released in a freely available public database intended as a resource for research on the immune response to SARS-CoV-2. Deeply sampled blood TCRbeta repertoires from subjects exposed to, actively infected with, or recovered from COVID-19 were included in the dataset. The samples were drawn from two sources: the first 160 participants of the ongoing ImmuneRACE study, and fewer than 1,500 subjects contributed by 6 global collaborators. The prospective study material was composed of cDNA or gDNA derived from T cells, B-cell-depleted T cells, or PBMCs. Nearly every sample came with metadata listing a de-identified subject ID, COVID-19 status, age in years and sex. Where HLA class I and class II types were available, the types were taken from metadata supplied by the sample provider, not from assay-based typing.

Notes on this clone: Its antigen is unknown. No base-level quality is on record; no much larger clone is a single base apart.

What the research found in general, with its limitations: Clinical and demographic metadata were provided uncurated, with the amount varying by source and participant.

TCRbeta CDR3 regions were amplified from genomic DNA using the immunoSEQ Assay, a bias-controlled multiplex PCR. In the authors' own workflow: The number of nucleated cells in each sample was estimated by amplification of reference gene primers within the assay. To quantify the absolute abundance of each unique TCRbeta CDR3 rearrangement, sequence reads were collapsed and filtered. For each sample, productive Simpson clonality was calculated as the square root of Simpson's diversity index over productive rearrangements. This is the immuneACCESS table as TCRdb keeps it, with only in-frame sequences that have V and J called. A part of the clones is gone; compared with another copy, unresolved V genes explain less than half, and the rest is unexplained. D and trimming were read from the DNA, whereas the V and J calls and clone size are those reported in that table. This sample comprises 200,000 to 250,000 clones, over 75% of them detected only once. 2% to 2.5% of the sample rests with the top ten.

Samples from volunteer blood donors who had recovered from COVID-19 were contributed by a second Seattle source. Collaborating institutions collected whole blood in K2EDTA tubes following their own protocols. For TCRbeta analysis, collaborators shipped samples in one of three forms: frozen whole blood, isolated PBMCs, or DNA extracted from either of those sample types. The sequenced material came from peripheral blood. The source of this sequence is a woman between 40 and 55 years old who had recovered from COVID-19.

The DNA reads TGTGCCAGCAGCTTGTCGGACAGGGCCTCGTTTGGCTACACCTTC. This sequence encodes CASSLSDRASFGYTF. Recombination linked TRBV11-2 to TRBJ1-2, and 8 junction bases match TRBD1. CDR1 and CDR2 are read off the germline V gene as SGHAT and FQNNGV. For this chain, trimming is 3 bases at the V end and 7 bases at the J end, and the number of junction bases without a gene match is 10. Inclusive of the bounding cysteine and phenylalanine, the CDR3 is 15 residues long. Left in the record is the CDR3 DNA by itself, 45 bases read in frame from the first base.